The rows below give T cell receptor beta chains drawn from one sample of a study of T-cell memory formation after mild COVID-19. TCRdb fed the 5' RACE reads into MiXCR, producing one record per CDR3 protein. The sample consists of 390,000 or so distinct CDR3 sequences, approximately 16% of them appearing once. Sequenced sample: PBMCs or a T cell subset sorted from them (not recorded which). All receptors come from a young man who had mild COVID-19 (a few samples of this study predate the infection). Cell type and time point are not known. Both conserved end residues are part of each CDR3. D genes are given only for firm matches. Size is omitted from some rows. Given values are once, few, many or a class for expanded clones.

CDR3: CASSSRNIKNTEAFF
DNA: TGTGCCAGCAGCTCCCGGAACATCAAGAACACTGAAGCTTTCTTT
D: -
J: TRBJ1-1
size: few
V: TRBV7-9

CDR3: CASSQDLAMNTEAFF
DNA: TGCGCCAGCAGCCAAGATCTTGCCATGAACACTGAAGCTTTCTTT
D: -
J: TRBJ1-1
size: -
V: TRBV4-1

CDR3: CASSSGLRGFVNGYTF
DNA: TGCGCCAGCAGCTCCGGTCTCCGGGGATTTGTTAATGGCTACACCTTC
D: -
J: TRBJ1-2
size: -
V: TRBV5-1

CDR3: CASSPLGGTANSPLHF
DNA: TGTGCCAGCAGTCCCCTCGGGGGGACAGCTAATTCACCCCTCCACTTT
D: TRBD1
J: TRBJ1-6
size: -
V: TRBV27

CDR3: CASGDRVENIQYF
DNA: TGTGCCAGTGGGGACAGGGTGGAAAACATTCAGTACTTC
D: TRBD1
J: TRBJ2-4
size: few
V: TRBV27

CDR3: CAGGTQSYNEQFF
DNA: TGTGCCGGAGGGACCCAATCCTACAATGAGCAGTTCTTC
D: -
J: TRBJ2-1
size: few
V: TRBV7-9

CDR3: CASSGATSHADTQYF
DNA: TGCGCCAGCAGCGGCGCGACGTCCCACGCAGATACGCAGTATTTT
D: -
J: TRBJ2-3
size: few
V: TRBV5-1

CDR3: CASSRTGISPKLFF
DNA: TGTGCCAGCAGCCGGACAGGGATTTCCCCAAAACTGTTTTTT
D: TRBD1
J: TRBJ1-4
size: many
V: TRBV7-2

CDR3: CATGLSGRDTEAFF
DNA: TGTGCCACCGGCTTATCGGGGAGGGACACTGAAGCTTTCTTT
D: -
J: TRBJ1-1
size: -
V: TRBV3-1

CDR3: CASSLPGQGATEAFF
DNA: TGTGCCAGCAGTTTACCGGGACAGGGGGCAACTGAAGCTTTCTTT
D: TRBD1
J: TRBJ1-1
size: few
V: TRBV28

CDR3: CASSGEGNSPLHF
DNA: TGTGCCAGCAGTGGCGAAGGGAATTCACCCCTCCACTTT
D: -
J: TRBJ1-6
size: few
V: TRBV6-1

CDR3: CASTSGLSYEQYF
DNA: TGTGCCAGCACCAGTGGACTTTCCTACGAGCAGTACTTC
D: -
J: TRBJ2-7
size: few
V: TRBV6-1

CDR3: CASSPAGDTETQYF
DNA: TGTGCCAGCAGCCCAGCGGGGGACACGGAGACCCAGTACTTC
D: TRBD2
J: TRBJ2-5
size: few
V: TRBV7-3

CDR3: CASSLTQARRDTQYF
DNA: TGCGCCAGCAGCTTGACCCAGGCAAGGAGAGATACGCAGTATTTT
D: -
J: TRBJ2-3
size: -
V: TRBV5-1

CDR3: CASSLYDRDTGELFF
DNA: TGTGCCAGCAGCTTGTATGACAGGGACACCGGGGAGCTGTTTTTT
D: TRBD1
J: TRBJ2-2
size: -
V: TRBV5-5

CDR3: CASSATGLGGYTF
DNA: TGTGCCAGCAGCGCGACAGGGCTCGGCGGCTACACCTTC
D: TRBD1
J: TRBJ1-2
size: -
V: TRBV7-2